The 30 T cell receptor beta chains given below trace back to one sample, sequenced in a study of T cell repertoires in cytomegalovirus infection. MiXCR, applied by TCRdb to the reads, yields one record per CDR3 protein. The sample has around 500,000 distinct CDR3 sequences; more than 40% are singletons. No antigens are known for them. The starting material was cultured PBMCs, obtained from culture after CMV antigen stimulation. These receptor sequences come from a human donor in good health (CMV status not recorded). Some clones in this sample may be carry-over from other donors' samples.

The rearrangement uses TRBV7-2 and TRBJ2-1; D remains unclear. Germline CDR1 reads SGHTA; CDR2 reads FQGNSA. The CDR3 is made up of 12 amino acids. Trimming cost V 1 base and J 12 bases, with 10 bases left between them. CDR3 nucleotides: TGTGCCAGCAGCTTAGGGCCCCTATGGCAGTTCTTC. Translation: CASSLGPLWQFF.

This clonotype was observed a few times. This chain uses TRBV19 with TRBJ2-7; 11 bases are shared with TRBD2. From germline, CDR1 is LNHDA and CDR2 SQIVND (reference sequence). The CDR3 has 17 amino acids. Trimming cost V 4 bases and J 0 bases; bases outside gene matches: 8. The CDR3 here is CASSSLTSGGNSYEQYF. The CDR3 DNA reads as TGTGCCAGTAGTAGCCTCACTAGCGGGGGTAACTCCTACGAGCAGTACTTC.

Only a few counts were recorded for this clonotype. V usage is TRBV7-2 and J usage is TRBJ2-5, with D maybe TRBD2 (7 bases). V lost 2 bases to trimming and J lost 5 bases, with 12 bases between them. The CDR3 is 14 residues long. From germline, CDR1 is SGHTA and CDR2 FQGNSA. The CDR3, as DNA: TGTGCCAGCAGCTTAAGGGGGGGCTGGGAGACCCAGTACTTC. Its translation is CASSLRGGWETQYF.

CDR3 sequence reads: CASSILRQGDGYTF. For the CDR3, the DNA is TGTGCCAGTAGTATCCTCCGACAGGGCGACGGCTACACCTTC. The chain employs TRBV19 and TRBJ1-2, with TRBD1 matching 7 bases. CDR3 length: 14 residues. J was trimmed by 8 bases and V by 3 bases; bases with no gene match: 9. Germline V gene data show CDR1 as LNHDA and CDR2 as SQIVND (reference sequence).

This clonotype was found a few times. This chain links TRBV3-1 with TRBJ2-2; TRBD1 agrees at 9 bases. The CDR3 covers 20 residues. The junction had 15 bases not matched to a gene; V was cut back by 2 bases and J by 2 bases. The germline V gene encodes CDR1 LGHDT and CDR2 YNNKEL (reference sequence). The CDR3 DNA reads TGTGCCAGCAGCCAAAATCCGGGACAGGGATCGGGGGGTAACACCGGGGAGCTGTTTTTT. Translated, it gives CASSQNPGQGSGGNTGELFF. The variable domain in full, completed from reference TRBV3-1 and TRBJ2-2, reads DTAVSQTPKYLVTQMGNDKSIKCEQNLGHDTMYWYKQDSKKFLKIMFSYNNKELIINETVPNRFSPKSPDKAHLNLHINSLELGDSAVYFCASSQNPGQGSGGNTGELFFGEGSRLTVL.

This clonotype was counted ten times or more. The rearrangement uses TRBV7-2 and TRBJ2-1; D is uncertain. There are 13 residues in the CDR3. Germline V gene lookup returns CDR1 SGHTA and CDR2 FQGNSA. Deletions cut 6 bases from V and 7 bases from J, with 13 bases between. The CDR3 region has the DNA TGTGCCAGCAGGGCCGTCCTGGGGAATGAGCAGTTCTTC. Translation gives CASRAVLGNEQFF.

This clonotype was observed many times. The J gene is TRBJ2-7, the V gene TRBV4-3; D might be TRBD1 or TRBD2, each matching 5 bases. Trimming took 0 bases from V and 2 from J, leaving 11 bases between them. Germline CDR1 reads LGHNA; CDR2 reads YSLEER. The CDR3 length is 15 residues. CDR3 amino acids: CASSQEGVPAYEQYF. The CDR3 DNA is TGCGCCAGCAGCCAAGAGGGGGTTCCCGCCTACGAGCAGTACTTC.

The chain couples TRBV7-8 to TRBJ2-7, with D unclear. The length of the CDR3 is 14 residues. V lost 1 base and J lost 1, with 8 bases in between. The germline CDR1 and CDR2 sequences are SGHVS and FQNEAQ. The CDR3 DNA reads TGTGCCAGCAGCTTAGAGGTGGTGTCCTACGAGCAGTACTTC. Translation: CASSLEVVSYEQYF.

This clonotype was observed a handful of times. The V gene is TRBV6-4, the J gene TRBJ2-1; TRBD2 matches at 8 bases. The CDR3 extends over 12 amino acids. After removal of 4 bases from V and 8 bases from J, the junction contained 1 base not matched to a gene. Germline CDR1 MRHNA, CDR2 SNTAGT. In nucleotides, the CDR3 is TGTGCCAGCAGTGCAGCGGGGGATGAGCAGTTCTTC. This sequence encodes CASSAAGDEQFF.

The chain carries TRBV11-2 and TRBJ2-3; perhaps TRBD1 as D (6 bases). Germline V gene lookup returns CDR1 SGHAT and CDR2 FQNNGV. This CDR3 contains 15 residues. V was shortened by 5 bases and J by 0 bases, with 12 bases between the two germline ends. CDR3 in amino acids: CASSLRGISTDTQYF. CDR3 DNA: TGTGCCAGCAGCCTAAGGGGGATCAGCACAGATACGCAGTATTTT.

This sequence joins TRBV12-3 or TRBV12-4 and TRBJ2-1; 8 bases fit TRBD2. The V segment lost 8 bases and the J segment 4 bases; nucleotides outside the gene matches: 7. The length of the CDR3 is 14 residues. The DNA of the CDR3 is TGTGCCAGCCTACGGGGGGGCATATACAATGAGCAGTTCTTC. Translating it yields CASLRGGIYNEQFF.

The chain recombines TRBV19 with TRBJ1-1; the D is unclear. Trimming left V 7 bases short and J 2 bases short, with 14 bases between. This CDR3 is 14 amino acids long. Germline V gene lookup returns CDR1 LNHDA and CDR2 SQIVND (reference sequence). CDR3 amino acids: CASKKSALNTEAFF. DNA for the CDR3: TGTGCCAGTAAAAAGTCAGCGCTAAACACTGAAGCTTTCTTT.

Here the CDR3 DNA reads TGTGCCAGCAGCCATACAGGGGACGGCACAGATACGCAGTATTTT. This encodes CASSHTGDGTDTQYF. This sequence joins TRBV6-5 and TRBJ2-3; 7 bases line up with TRBD1. V dropped 6 bases and J dropped 1; count of bases not matched to a gene: 7. CDR3 length: 15 amino acids. Germline-derived CDR1 and CDR2 are MNHEY and SVGAGI.

This clonotype was counted between two and nine times. The rearrangement uses TRBV6-2 or TRBV6-3 and TRBJ2-5, with 7 positions matching TRBD2. CDR1 MNHEY and CDR2 SVGEGT come from the germline V gene. V shed 0 bases and J 3 bases; nucleotides not matched to a gene: 10. The CDR3 runs 17 residues. CDR3: CASSYSIERAGEETQYF. The DNA for the CDR3 is TGTGCCAGCAGTTACTCGATAGAACGCGCGGGAGAAGAGACCCAGTACTTC.

This clonotype has a handful of counts. This chain connects TRBV20-1 to TRBJ2-7, with D possibly TRBD2 on 6 matching bases. V gave up 3 bases and J gave up 5 bases, with 17 bases separating them. Germline V gene lookup returns CDR1 DFQATT and CDR2 SNEGSKA (reference sequence). The CDR3 has 14 residues. Written as DNA, the CDR3 is TGCAGTGCTAGGGCGAGAAGCGGGTTGAACGAGCAGTACTTC. This gives the protein CSARARSGLNEQYF.

The chain employs TRBV12-3 or TRBV12-4 and TRBJ2-4; 7 positions match TRBD1. V lost 6 bases and J lost 1; bases outside the gene matches: 6. This CDR3 has 15 amino acids. The chain's CDR3 is CASRKTGLAKNIQYF. The CDR3 nucleotides read TGTGCCAGCAGGAAGACAGGGTTGGCCAAAAACATTCAGTACTTC.

This chain uses TRBV4-1 with TRBJ1-1; the match to TRBD1 covers 8 bases. Germline CDR1 and CDR2: MGHRA and YSYEKL. V gave up 4 bases and J gave up 10 bases; unmatched junction bases: 5. The CDR3 sequence is 12 residues long. CDR3 sequence reads: CASSPDRVAAFF. CDR3 coding DNA: TGCGCCAGCAGCCCGGACAGGGTGGCAGCTTTCTTT.

The rearrangement joins TRBV6-2 or TRBV6-3 to TRBJ1-1, with D maybe TRBD1 (5 bases). This CDR3 has 14 residues. In germline, CDR1 is MNHEY, CDR2 SVGEGT. V lost 5 bases and J lost 6, with 16 bases in between. CDR3 bases: TGTGCCAGCAGTCAGAGCAGGGTTTCCGCTGAAGCTTTCTTT. Its protein is CASSQSRVSAEAFF.

The chain recombines TRBV12-3 or TRBV12-4 with TRBJ1-1; no clear D gene. This CDR3 has 14 amino acids. V lost 1 base and J 0 bases, leaving 6 bases between the germline ends. CDR3 residues: CASSLGTMNTEAFF. As DNA, the CDR3 is TGTGCCAGCAGTTTAGGGACGATGAACACTGAAGCTTTCTTT.

The chain joins TRBV6-1 to TRBJ2-3; a possible D gene is TRBD1 (5 bases). This CDR3 comprises 14 residues. The germline CDR1 and CDR2 sequences are MNHNS and SASEGT. V lost 1 base, J lost 5 bases, and 10 bases lay in between. The CDR3 loop is CASSEDRQIDTQYF. CDR3 bases: TGTGCCAGCAGTGAAGACAGACAGATAGATACGCAGTATTTT.

This clonotype was observed a handful of times. The CDR3 DNA sequence: TGTGCCAGCAGTTTACAGGCTACCCTTACGCAGTATTTT. Amino acids: CASSLQATLTQYF. This chain links TRBV27 with TRBJ2-3; D not certain. CDR1 MNHEY and CDR2 SMNVEV come from the germline V gene (reference sequence). Trimming left V 2 bases short and J 8 bases short, with 11 bases between. The CDR3 runs 13 residues.

This CDR3 reads CSARTGGGIGEAFF. In nucleotides, the CDR3 is TGCAGTGCTAGAACGGGAGGGGGCATCGGTGAAGCTTTCTTT. The chain couples TRBV20-1 to TRBJ1-1; 7 nucleotides match TRBD1. The length of the CDR3 is 14 residues. CDR1 DFQATT and CDR2 SNEGSKA come from the germline V gene (reference sequence). Trimming took 2 bases from V and 7 from J; bases not matched to a gene: 10.

This clonotype was counted many times. The rearrangement links TRBV7-2 to TRBJ2-5; D unclear. The CDR3 consists of 13 residues. V lost 0 bases, J lost 2 bases, and 4 bases lay in between. Germline CDR1 SGHTA, CDR2 FQGNSA. Here the CDR3 reads CASSLASQETQYF. The CDR3 DNA is TGTGCCAGCAGCTTAGCGTCACAAGAGACCCAGTACTTC.

This clonotype showed up just a few times. The chain employs TRBV12-3 or TRBV12-4 and TRBJ2-3; D is unresolved. The CDR3 is 16 residues long. The V end was cut by 0 bases, the J end by 4 bases, with 14 bases between. The CDR3 DNA is TGTGCCAGCAGTTTAGCGCTCTTCCTTTTGCCAGATACGCAGTATTTT. It specifies CASSLALFLLPDTQYF.

This rearrangement joins TRBV7-2 to TRBJ1-6; D is unclear. The V gene's germline CDR1 is SGHTA and CDR2 FQGNSA. This CDR3 is 14 amino acids long. V dropped 5 bases and J dropped 8 bases, with 13 bases sitting between them. The CDR3 loop is CASSPLLVHSPLHF. For the CDR3, the DNA is TGTGCCAGCAGCCCGCTCCTCGTCCATTCACCCCTCCACTTT. The full variable domain, completed using reference TRBV7-2 and TRBJ1-6, is GAGVSQSPSNKVTEKGKDVELRCDPISGHTALYWYRQSLGQGLEFLIYFQGNSAPDKSGLPSDRFSAERTGGSVSTLTIQRTQQEDSAVYLCASSPLLVHSPLHFGNGTRLTVT.

This chain links TRBV2 with TRBJ2-4; the D gene is possibly TRBD1 (6 bases). Trimming shortened V by 3 bases and J by 3 bases, and 15 bases separated the two germline ends. CDR3 length: 16 residues. CDR1 and CDR2 (germline): SNHLY, FYNNEI. As DNA, the CDR3 is TGTGCCAGCAGTGATTTTCGACAGGCAATCAAAAACATTCAGTACTTC. Protein sequence: CASSDFRQAIKNIQYF.

This clonotype was found a few times. In nucleotides, the CDR3 is TGTGCCAGCAGCTTGGGGTGGGACTCTGGAAACACCATATATTTT. This sequence encodes CASSLGWDSGNTIYF. The genes are TRBV5-4 and TRBJ1-3; D remains ambiguous. Trimming removed 0 bases from V and 0 bases from J, with 7 bases in between. Germline CDR1 and CDR2: SGHNT and YYREEE (reference sequence). The CDR3 totals 15 residues. The entire variable domain, with the rest obtained from reference TRBV5-4 and TRBJ1-3, is as follows: ETGVTQSPTHLIKTRGQQVTLRCSSQSGHNTVSWYQQALGQGPQFIFQYYREEENGRGNFPPRFSGLQFPNYSSELNVNALELDDSALYLCASSLGWDSGNTIYFGEGSWLTVV.

The chain couples TRBV6-5 to TRBJ2-5; D is unresolved. CDR1 and CDR2 (germline): MNHEY, SVGAGI. The CDR3 has 13 amino acids. The ends were cut back, 0 bases at V and 3 bases at J, with 5 bases in the middle. CDR3 amino acids: CASSYSQEETQYF. CDR3 DNA sequence: TGTGCCAGCAGTTACTCGCAGGAAGAGACCCAGTACTTC.

The rearrangement uses TRBV12-3 or TRBV12-4 and TRBJ1-5; D might be TRBD1 (6 bases). This CDR3 spans 14 amino acids. V was clipped by 5 bases and J by 6 bases, with 14 bases between them. Here the CDR3 reads CASSETGTGQPQHF. The CDR3 DNA follows: TGTGCCAGCAGTGAAACAGGGACGGGTCAGCCCCAGCATTTT.

The chain is built from TRBV7-2 and TRBJ2-3; 8 bases fit TRBD2. The germline CDR1 and CDR2 sequences are SGHTA and FQGNSA. This CDR3 region has 14 residues. J gave up 4 bases and V 1 base, and 1 base lay outside the gene matches. CDR3: CASSLELAADTQYF. CDR3 sequence (DNA): TGTGCCAGCAGCTTAGAACTAGCGGCAGATACGCAGTATTTT.